This TCR beta chain was retrieved from a study of CD8 T cells in Susac syndrome. From blood CD8+ and CD4+ T cells, TCR beta sequences were generated. The multiple sclerosis control group consisted of treatment-naive patients whose relapsing-remitting disease, which was either stable or active, fulfilled revised McDonald criteria. The TEMRA cells underwent FACS enrichment, while the CD8+ and CD4+ T cells underwent negative isolation. After extraction with the RNeasy kit, about 0.45 to 1 ug of the RNA was reverse transcribed using random hexamers. TCRdb ran MiXCR on the immunoSEQ multiplex PCR reads and lists one entry per CDR3 protein. The data show 250,000 to 300,000 distinct CDR3 sequences, with 65% to 90% seen just once and 0.2% to 0.25% held by the top ten. The sample consisted of CD8+ T cells from PBMCs. This TCR was recovered from a human donor with multiple sclerosis.

The CDR3 spells CAWSGDFQETQYF. CDR3 coding DNA: TGTGCCTGGAGTGGGGACTTTCAAGAGACCCAGTACTTC. The chain combines TRBV30 with TRBJ2-5, with D perhaps TRBD2 (6 bases). CDR3 length: 13 residues. Per the germline V gene, CDR1 is GTSNPN and CDR2 is SVGIG (reference sequence). Trimming stripped 1 base from V and 2 bases from J, with 8 bases between.